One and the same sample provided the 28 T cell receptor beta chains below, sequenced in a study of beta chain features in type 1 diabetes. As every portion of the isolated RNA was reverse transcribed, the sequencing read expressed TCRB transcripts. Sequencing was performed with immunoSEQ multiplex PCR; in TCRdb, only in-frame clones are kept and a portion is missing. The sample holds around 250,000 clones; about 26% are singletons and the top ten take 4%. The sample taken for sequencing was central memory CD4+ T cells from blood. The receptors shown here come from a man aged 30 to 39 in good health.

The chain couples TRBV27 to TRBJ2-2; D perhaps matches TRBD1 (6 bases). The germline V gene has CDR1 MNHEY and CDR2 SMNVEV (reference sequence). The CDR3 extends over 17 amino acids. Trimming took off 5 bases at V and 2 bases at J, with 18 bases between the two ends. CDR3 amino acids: CASSRTGPLGNTGELFF. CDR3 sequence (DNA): TGTGCCAGCAGTCGAACAGGGCCCCTGGGTAACACCGGGGAGCTGTTTTTT.

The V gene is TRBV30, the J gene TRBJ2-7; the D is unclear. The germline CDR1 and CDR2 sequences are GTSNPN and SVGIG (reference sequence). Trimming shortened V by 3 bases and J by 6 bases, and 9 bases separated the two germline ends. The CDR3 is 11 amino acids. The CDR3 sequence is CAWSIQSEQYF. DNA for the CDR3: TGTGCCTGGAGCATCCAGAGCGAGCAGTACTTC.

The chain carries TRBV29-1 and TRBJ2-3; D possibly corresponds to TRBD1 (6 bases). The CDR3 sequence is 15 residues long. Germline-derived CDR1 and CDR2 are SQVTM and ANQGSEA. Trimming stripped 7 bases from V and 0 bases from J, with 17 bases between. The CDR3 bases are TGCAGCGCCCATACCGGGCAGGGGAGCACAGATACGCAGTATTTT. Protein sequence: CSAHTGQGSTDTQYF.

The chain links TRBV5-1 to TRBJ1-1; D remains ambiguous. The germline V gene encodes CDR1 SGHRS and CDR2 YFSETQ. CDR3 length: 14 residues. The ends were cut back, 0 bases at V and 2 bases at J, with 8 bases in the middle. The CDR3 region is CASSLGTQNTEAFF. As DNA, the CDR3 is TGCGCCAGCAGCTTGGGTACGCAAAACACTGAAGCTTTCTTT.

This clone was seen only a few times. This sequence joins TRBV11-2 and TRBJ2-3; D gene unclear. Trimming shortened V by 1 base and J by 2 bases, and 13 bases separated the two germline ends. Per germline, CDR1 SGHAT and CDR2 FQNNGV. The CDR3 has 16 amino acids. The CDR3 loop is CASSLVSSAYTDTQYF. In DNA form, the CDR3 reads TGTGCCAGCAGCTTAGTAAGCTCGGCCTACACAGATACGCAGTATTTT.

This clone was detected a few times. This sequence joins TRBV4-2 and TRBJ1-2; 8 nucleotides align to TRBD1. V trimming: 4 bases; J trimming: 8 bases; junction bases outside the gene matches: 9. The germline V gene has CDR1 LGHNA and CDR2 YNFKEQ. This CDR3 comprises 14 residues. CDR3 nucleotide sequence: TGTGCCAGCAGCCCGGGACAGGTAGTAGGCGGCTACACCTTC. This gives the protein CASSPGQVVGGYTF.

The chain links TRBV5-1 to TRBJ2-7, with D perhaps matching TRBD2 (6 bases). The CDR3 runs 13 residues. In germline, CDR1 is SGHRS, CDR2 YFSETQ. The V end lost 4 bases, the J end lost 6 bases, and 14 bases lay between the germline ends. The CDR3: CASSAGGTSEQYF. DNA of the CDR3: TGCGCCAGCAGCGCGGGCGGGACCAGCGAGCAGTACTTC.

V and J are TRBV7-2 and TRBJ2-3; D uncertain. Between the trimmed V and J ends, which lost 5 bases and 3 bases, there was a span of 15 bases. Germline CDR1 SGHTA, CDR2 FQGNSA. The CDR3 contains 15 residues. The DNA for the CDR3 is TGTGCCAGCAGCACATTAGGTTTGAGGACAGATACGCAGTATTTT. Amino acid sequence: CASSTLGLRTDTQYF.

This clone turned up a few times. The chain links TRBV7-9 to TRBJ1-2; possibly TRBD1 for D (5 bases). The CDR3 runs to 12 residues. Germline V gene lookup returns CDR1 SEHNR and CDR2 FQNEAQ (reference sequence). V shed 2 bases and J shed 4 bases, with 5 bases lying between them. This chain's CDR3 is CASSLQGYGYTF. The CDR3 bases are TGTGCCAGCAGCTTACAGGGCTATGGCTACACCTTC.

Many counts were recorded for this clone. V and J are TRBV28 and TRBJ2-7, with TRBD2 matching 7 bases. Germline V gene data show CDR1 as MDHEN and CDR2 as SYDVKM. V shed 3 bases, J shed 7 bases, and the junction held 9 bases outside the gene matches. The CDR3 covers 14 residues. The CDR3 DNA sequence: TGTGCCAGCAGTTTCTCCTGGGGGGGTGAAGAGCAGTACTTC. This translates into CASSFSWGGEEQYF.

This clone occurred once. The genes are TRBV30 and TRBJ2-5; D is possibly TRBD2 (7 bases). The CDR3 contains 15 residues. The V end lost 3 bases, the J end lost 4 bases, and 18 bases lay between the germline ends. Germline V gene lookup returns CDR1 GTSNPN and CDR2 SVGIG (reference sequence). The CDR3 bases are TGTGCCTGGAGGGTAGTGGGGGGGCCTTTAGAGACCCAGTACTTC. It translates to CAWRVVGGPLETQYF.

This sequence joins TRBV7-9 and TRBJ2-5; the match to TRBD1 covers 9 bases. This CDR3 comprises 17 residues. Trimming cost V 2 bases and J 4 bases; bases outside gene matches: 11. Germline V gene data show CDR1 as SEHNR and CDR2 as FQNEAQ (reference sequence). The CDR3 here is CASSLPLGQGGGETQYF. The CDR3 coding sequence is TGTGCCAGCAGCTTACCCCTGGGACAGGGAGGTGGAGAGACCCAGTACTTC.

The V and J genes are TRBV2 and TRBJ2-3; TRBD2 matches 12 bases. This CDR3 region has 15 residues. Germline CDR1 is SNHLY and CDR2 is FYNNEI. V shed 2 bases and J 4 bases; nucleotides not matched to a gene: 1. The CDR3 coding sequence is TGTGCCAGCAGTGAATCTAGCGGGAGGGCAGATACGCAGTATTTT. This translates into CASSESSGRADTQYF.

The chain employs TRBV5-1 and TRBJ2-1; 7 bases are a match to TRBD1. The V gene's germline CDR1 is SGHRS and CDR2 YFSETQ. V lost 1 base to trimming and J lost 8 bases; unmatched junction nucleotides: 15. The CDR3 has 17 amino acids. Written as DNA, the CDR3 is TGCGCCAGCAGCTTGTTTCCCGTGGGGACAGAGTTCTATGAGCAGTTCTTC. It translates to CASSLFPVGTEFYEQFF.

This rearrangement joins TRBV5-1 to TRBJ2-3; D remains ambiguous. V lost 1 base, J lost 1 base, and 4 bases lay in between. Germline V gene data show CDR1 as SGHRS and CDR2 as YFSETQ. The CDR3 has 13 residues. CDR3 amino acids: CASSLSGTDTQYF. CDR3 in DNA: TGCGCCAGCAGCTTGTCAGGCACAGATACGCAGTATTTT. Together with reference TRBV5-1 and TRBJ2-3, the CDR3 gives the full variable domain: KAGVTQTPRYLIKTRGQQVTLSCSPISGHRSVSWYQQTPGQGLQFLFEYFSETQRNKGNFPGRFSGRQFSNSRSEMNVSTLELGDSALYLCASSLSGTDTQYFGPGTRLTVL.

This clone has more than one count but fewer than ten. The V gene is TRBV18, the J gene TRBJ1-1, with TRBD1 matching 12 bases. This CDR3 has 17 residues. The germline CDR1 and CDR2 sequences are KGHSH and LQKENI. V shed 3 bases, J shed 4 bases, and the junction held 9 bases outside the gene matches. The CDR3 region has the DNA TGTGCCAGCTCACCCCCCGGGACAGGGGGCTGGGGCACTGAAGCTTTCTTT. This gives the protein CASSPPGTGGWGTEAFF. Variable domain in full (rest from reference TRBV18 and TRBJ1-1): NAGVMQNPRHLVRRRGQEARLRCSPMKGHSHVYWYRQLPEEGLKFMVYLQKENIIDESGMPKERFSAEFPKEGPSILRIQQVVRGDSAAYFCASSPPGTGGWGTEAFFGQGTRLTVV.

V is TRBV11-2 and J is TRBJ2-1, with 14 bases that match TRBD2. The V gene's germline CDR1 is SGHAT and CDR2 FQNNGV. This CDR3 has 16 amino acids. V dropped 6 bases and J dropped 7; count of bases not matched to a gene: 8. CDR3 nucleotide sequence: TGTGCCAGCAGACCTCCGACTAGCGGGGGGGAGAATGAGCAGTTCTTC. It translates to CASRPPTSGGENEQFF.

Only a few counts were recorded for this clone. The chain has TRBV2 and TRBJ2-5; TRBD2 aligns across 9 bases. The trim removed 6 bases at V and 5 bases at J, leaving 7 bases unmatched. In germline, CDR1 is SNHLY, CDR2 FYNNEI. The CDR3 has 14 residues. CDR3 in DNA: TGTGCCAGCAGACTCATAGCGGGAGTGGAGACCCAGTACTTC. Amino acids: CASRLIAGVETQYF.

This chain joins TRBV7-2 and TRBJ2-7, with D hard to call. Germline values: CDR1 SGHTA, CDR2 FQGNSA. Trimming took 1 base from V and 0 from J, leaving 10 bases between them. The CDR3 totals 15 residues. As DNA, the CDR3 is TGTGCCAGCAGCTTAGATAGCTACGGCTCCTACGAGCAGTACTTC. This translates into CASSLDSYGSYEQYF.

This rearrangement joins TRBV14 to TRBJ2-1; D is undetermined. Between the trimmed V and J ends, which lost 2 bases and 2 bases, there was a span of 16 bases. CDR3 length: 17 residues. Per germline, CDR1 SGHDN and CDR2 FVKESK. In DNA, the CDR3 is TGTGCCAGCAGCCAAAAGGTCAGCTTACGCCCCTACAATGAGCAGTTCTTC. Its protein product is CASSQKVSLRPYNEQFF.

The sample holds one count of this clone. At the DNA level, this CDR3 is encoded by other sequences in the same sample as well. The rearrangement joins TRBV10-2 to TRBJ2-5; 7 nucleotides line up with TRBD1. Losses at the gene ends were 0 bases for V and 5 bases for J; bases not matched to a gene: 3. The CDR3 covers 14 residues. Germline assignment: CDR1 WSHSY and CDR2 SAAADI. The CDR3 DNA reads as TGCGCCAGCAGTGAGTCAGCCAGGGGGGAGACCCAGTACTTC. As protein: CASSESARGETQYF.

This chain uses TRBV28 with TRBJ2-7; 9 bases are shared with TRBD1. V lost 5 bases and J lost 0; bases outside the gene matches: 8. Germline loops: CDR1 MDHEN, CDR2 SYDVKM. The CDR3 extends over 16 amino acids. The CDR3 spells CASSPAGTGTSYEQYF. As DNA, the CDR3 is TGTGCCAGCAGTCCAGCCGGGACAGGGACCTCCTACGAGCAGTACTTC.

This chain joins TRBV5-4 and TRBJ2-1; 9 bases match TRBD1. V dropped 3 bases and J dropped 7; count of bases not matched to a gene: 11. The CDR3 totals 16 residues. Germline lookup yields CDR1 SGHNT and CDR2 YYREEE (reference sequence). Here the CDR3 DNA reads TGTGCCAGCAGCTCCGGACAGGGGCGAACTCAAAATGAGCAGTTCTTC. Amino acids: CASSSGQGRTQNEQFF. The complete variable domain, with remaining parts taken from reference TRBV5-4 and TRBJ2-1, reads ETGVTQSPTHLIKTRGQQVTLRCSSQSGHNTVSWYQQALGQGPQFIFQYYREEENGRGNFPPRFSGLQFPNYSSELNVNALELDDSALYLCASSSGQGRTQNEQFFGPGTRLTVL.

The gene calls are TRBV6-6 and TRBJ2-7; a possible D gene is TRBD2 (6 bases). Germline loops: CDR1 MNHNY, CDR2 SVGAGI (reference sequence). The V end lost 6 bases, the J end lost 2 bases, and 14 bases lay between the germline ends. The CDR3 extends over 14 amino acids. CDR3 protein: CASSPMGGPYEQYF. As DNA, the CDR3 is TGTGCCAGCAGCCCAATGGGGGGACCCTACGAGCAGTACTTC.

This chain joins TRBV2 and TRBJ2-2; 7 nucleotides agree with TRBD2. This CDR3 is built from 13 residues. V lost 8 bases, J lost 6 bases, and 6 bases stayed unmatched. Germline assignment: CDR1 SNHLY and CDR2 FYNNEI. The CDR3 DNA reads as TGTGCCAGCGGCCTCGGACTAGCCGGGGAGCTGTTTTTT. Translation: CASGLGLAGELFF.

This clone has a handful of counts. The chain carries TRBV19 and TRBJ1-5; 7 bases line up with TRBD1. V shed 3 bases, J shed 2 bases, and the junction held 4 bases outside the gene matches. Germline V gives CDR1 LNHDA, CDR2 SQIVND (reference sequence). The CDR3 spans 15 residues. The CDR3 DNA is TGTGCCAGTAGTATGGACGACAGGGGCAATCAGCCCCAGCATTTT. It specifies CASSMDDRGNQPQHF.

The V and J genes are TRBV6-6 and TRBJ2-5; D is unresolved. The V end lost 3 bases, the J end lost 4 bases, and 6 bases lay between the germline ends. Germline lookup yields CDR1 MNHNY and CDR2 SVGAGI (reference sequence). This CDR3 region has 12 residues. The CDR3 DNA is TGTGCCAGCAGTTATGGGCTAGAGACCCAGTACTTC. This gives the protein CASSYGLETQYF.

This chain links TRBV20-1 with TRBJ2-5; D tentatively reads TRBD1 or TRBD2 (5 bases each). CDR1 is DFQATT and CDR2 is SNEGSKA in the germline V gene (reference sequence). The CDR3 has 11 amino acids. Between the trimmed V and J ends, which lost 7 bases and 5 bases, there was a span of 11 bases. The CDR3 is CSGREGETQYF. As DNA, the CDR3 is TGCAGTGGGAGAGAGGGGGAGACCCAGTACTTC.